Each of the 14 T cell receptor beta chains below was sequenced from the same sample in a study of CD8 T cell repertoires and HIV-1 epitope variants. Profiling relied on immunoSEQ multiplex PCR, and the TCRdb table lists in-frame clones only, not all of them. The profile shows 2,000 to 3,000 clones, 66% of them singletons. Their cognate antigens are unknown. Sequenced: cultured CD8+ T cells derived from PBMCs. All receptors come from a male donor with HIV.

The genes are TRBV5-1 and TRBJ2-2; TRBD1 aligns across 7 bases. The J segment lost 4 bases and the V segment lost 2 bases, leaving 2 bases of the junction unmatched. CDR1 is SGHRS and CDR2 is YFSETQ in the germline V gene. This CDR3 spans 14 amino acids. The CDR3 DNA follows: TGCGCCAGCAGCTTTTCAGGGGGCACCGGGGAGCTGTTTTTT. It specifies CASSFSGGTGELFF.

The CDR3 reads CAISERLYNEQFF. CDR3 DNA: TGTGCCATCAGTGAGCGCTTATACAATGAGCAGTTCTTC. The chain employs TRBV10-3 and TRBJ2-1; unclear D gene. The V and J ends lost 2 bases and 4 bases respectively, with 6 bases between them. This CDR3 comprises 13 residues. Germline V CDR1 and CDR2: ENHRY, SYGVKD.

This clone was observed a handful of times. The gene calls are TRBV7-9 and TRBJ2-1; D not certain. The germline V gene encodes CDR1 SEHNR and CDR2 FQNEAQ (reference sequence). V was cut by 4 bases and J by 8 bases, with 6 bases left in between. The CDR3 sequence is 11 residues long. In nucleotides, the CDR3 is TGTGCCAGCAGCTATACGGATGAGCAGTTCTTC. Its protein product is CASSYTDEQFF.

This clone was observed a single time. The chain joins TRBV28 to TRBJ2-3; 13 bases align to TRBD2. Germline V CDR1 and CDR2: MDHEN, SYDVKM. The CDR3 totals 18 residues. The V gene end was trimmed by 2 bases and the J gene end by 1 base; junction bases not matched to a gene: 6. CDR3: CASSLTGTSGTRTDTQYF. The CDR3 DNA reads as TGTGCCAGCAGTTTAACCGGGACTAGCGGGACGCGCACAGATACGCAGTATTTT.

The V and J genes are TRBV28 and TRBJ1-2; D possibly corresponds to TRBD1 (5 bases). V was shortened by 8 bases and J by 4 bases, with 17 bases between the two germline ends. Germline V CDR1 and CDR2: MDHEN, SYDVKM. This CDR3 contains 14 residues. CDR3 coding DNA: TGTGCCAGCTCCGGTGCGGGTGGGGGCTATGGCTACACCTTC. As protein: CASSGAGGGYGYTF.

The V gene is TRBV6-5, the J gene TRBJ1-1; a weak D match, TRBD1 (5 bases). This CDR3 has 13 residues. The ends were cut back, 7 bases at V and 1 base at J, with 10 bases in the middle. CDR1 is MNHEY and CDR2 is SVGAGI in the germline V gene. In nucleotides, the CDR3 is TGTGCCAGCACCTCCCAGGGGAACACTGAAGCTTTCTTT. Translating it yields CASTSQGNTEAFF.

This chain uses TRBV13 with TRBJ2-7, with D unresolved. CDR1 is PRHDT and CDR2 is FYEKMQ in the germline V gene (reference sequence). The CDR3 sequence is 13 residues long. The V and J ends lost 9 bases and 0 bases respectively, with 12 bases between them. CDR3 sequence (DNA): TGTGCCAGTTCGGACGTGAGCTCCTACGAGCAGTACTTC. Translating gives CASSDVSSYEQYF.

The V and J genes are TRBV27 and TRBJ2-7; D call uncertain. The V end was cut by 2 bases, the J end by 7 bases, with 3 bases between. The CDR3 covers 10 residues. Germline V CDR1 and CDR2: MNHEY, SMNVEV (reference sequence). CDR3 nucleotides: TGTGCCAGCAGTTTAAAGGAGCAGTACTTC. Its translation is CASSLKEQYF.

The V and J genes are TRBV28 and TRBJ1-2; 7 positions agree with TRBD1. V shed 2 bases and J 4 bases; nucleotides not matched to a gene: 10. The CDR3 runs 16 residues. CDR1 is MDHEN and CDR2 is SYDVKM in the germline V gene. CDR3 protein: CASSLPLDRDSYGYTF. Here the CDR3 DNA reads TGTGCCAGCAGTTTACCCCTAGACCGGGACAGCTATGGCTACACCTTC.

The chain carries TRBV28 and TRBJ2-2, with no clear D. Germline V gene data show CDR1 as MDHEN and CDR2 as SYDVKM. Trimming pared 5 bases from V and 3 bases from J, leaving 10 bases between. This CDR3 region has 14 residues. The CDR3 DNA is TGTGCCAGCAGTCCTCCCTCTGACACCGGGGAGCTGTTTTTT. The encoded protein is CASSPPSDTGELFF.

This clone is large by share. V and J are TRBV13 and TRBJ2-1; D is perhaps TRBD1 or TRBD2 (6 bases each). Trimming took 5 bases from V and 3 from J, leaving 17 bases between them. Germline loops: CDR1 PRHDT, CDR2 FYEKMQ (reference sequence). The CDR3 runs to 16 residues. The CDR3 sequence is CASSPLSGGLYNEQFF. The CDR3 DNA sequence: TGTGCCAGCAGCCCCCTCTCTGGGGGGCTCTACAATGAGCAGTTCTTC. The full variable domain, with the rest looked up from reference TRBV13 and TRBJ2-1, is AAGVIQSPRHLIKEKRETATLKCYPIPRHDTVYWYQQGPGQDPQFLISFYEKMQSDKGSIPDRFSAQQFSDYHSELNMSSLELGDSALYFCASSPLSGGLYNEQFFGPGTRLTVL.

The rearrangement joins TRBV6-4 to TRBJ2-1; 9 positions agree with TRBD1. Trimming cost V 0 bases and J 6 bases; bases outside gene matches: 0. This CDR3 has 14 residues. The germline V gene has CDR1 MRHNA and CDR2 SNTAGT. CDR3 nucleotides: TGTGCCAGCAGTGACTCGACAGGGGGCAATGAGCAGTTCTTC. The encoded protein is CASSDSTGGNEQFF.

This chain connects TRBV27 to TRBJ1-1, with D possibly TRBD1 on 5 matching bases. This CDR3 spans 15 amino acids. CDR1 is MNHEY and CDR2 is SMNVEV in the germline V gene (reference sequence). Trimming left V 2 bases short and J 4 bases short, with 14 bases between. CDR3 coding DNA: TGTGCCAGCAGTTTAGACGGGGGACTCGCCACTGAAGCTTTCTTT. It is translated as CASSLDGGLATEAFF.

The V call is TRBV9, the J call TRBJ2-1, with TRBD2 matching over 14 bases. In germline, CDR1 is SGDLS, CDR2 YYNGEE. The V and J ends lost 0 bases and 4 bases, in that order; junction bases with no gene match: 3. The CDR3 runs 17 residues. This chain's CDR3 is CASSVEGLAGEYNEQFF. CDR3 sequence (DNA): TGTGCCAGCAGCGTAGAGGGACTAGCGGGGGAATACAATGAGCAGTTCTTC.